This T cell receptor beta chain is from a study of naive and memory T cell subsets. Study-level points and caveats: This RNA-based method may be sensitive to activation-related transcript changes.

The sample holds a few counts of this clonotype. The antigen remains undetermined. TCR cDNA received a 3' ligated oligonucleotide that carried a UMI. Input was roughly 1 to 1000 ng of DNase-treated total RNA without cell sorting. The SP2 primer and nested alpha and beta constant region primers amplified ligated cDNA in four rounds. Using its own MiXCR run on the 5' RACE reads, TCRdb lists one record per CDR3 protein. Of 45,000 to 55,000 distinct CDR3 sequences in the sample, about 4.5% were seen once. The TCR sequence derives from a female donor in good health.

CDR3 sequence reads: CASSQSRAQETQYF. CDR3 nucleotides: TGTGCCAGTAGTCAATCTAGAGCCCAAGAGACCCAGTACTTC. The chain joins TRBV19 to TRBJ2-5; no firm D call. CDR1 and CDR2 from the germline V gene are LNHDA and SQIVND (reference sequence). The CDR3 length is 14 residues. V was cut by 5 bases and J by 1 base, with 11 bases left in between.